This T cell receptor beta chain was documented in a study of immune heterogeneity within non-small cell lung tumors. TCR beta CDR3 was amplified by multiplex PCR, first round nine to ten cycles, 32 V and 13 J primers. TCRdb analysed the multiplex PCR reads with MiXCR anew, one entry per CDR3 protein. The sample contains about 15,000 distinct CDR3 sequences, around 27% of which appear only once. The V segment lost 4 bases and the J segment 9 bases; nucleotides outside the gene matches: 14. This CDR3 region has 16 residues. Germline CDR1 is SGHRS and CDR2 is YFSETQ. Bulk tumor genomic DNA was the template, and each sample received roughly 600 ng. Collection of several biopsies per primary tumor, spaced far apart, took place during surgery. The cohort was untreated, with newly diagnosed non-small cell lung cancer undergoing curative surgery. In regard to this clonotype: Its antigen remains unknown.

Study results and limitations: Comparison across individual patients showed largely distinct high-frequency T-cell receptor beta clonotypes.

The specimen sequenced was lung tumor tissue. The J gene is TRBJ2-2, the V gene TRBV5-1; TRBD2 agrees at 8 bases. This sequence was found in a man aged 35 to 55 with non-small cell lung cancer. The CDR3 is CASSSGLAGWSRELFF. Here the CDR3 DNA reads TGCGCCAGCAGCAGCGGACTAGCCGGATGGTCCAGGGAGCTGTTTTTT.